This TCR beta chain was sequenced for a study of T cell responses to AZD1222 COVID-19 vaccine. Regarding the study as a whole: Unmutated variant regions reportedly attract nearly half of all spike-specific TCRs. Increases in Spike-specific TCR breadth and depth were seen after two AZD1222 doses. The CD4 TCRs associated with vaccination extended across spike and predominated at 160-218 and 743-854.

The CDR3 sequence is 15 residues long. Germline loops: CDR1 SGHNT, CDR2 YYREEE (reference sequence). Trimming removed 4 bases from V and 1 base from J; junction bases left unmatched: 3. Some clones are missing from TCRdb's copy, which holds only in-frame ones; the method was immunoSEQ multiplex PCR. In the table there are about 100,000 clones, roughly 80% of which are singletons. Notes on this clone: Its cognate antigen is unknown.

This material consisted of peripheral blood, taken on day 0 of AZD1222 vaccination. The chain recombines TRBV5-4 with TRBJ2-2; 8 nucleotides agree with TRBD2. The clonotype originates from an adult in good health. The CDR3 loop is CASSVTSGNTGELFF. Here the CDR3 DNA reads TGTGCCAGCAGCGTTACTAGCGGGAACACCGGGGAGCTGTTTTTT.